Listed here is a single T cell receptor (beta chain). This sample is part of a study of blood T cell repertoires in COVID-19. Study-wide background: The United States, Italy and Spain provided the acute and convalescent COVID-19 samples.

Profiling relied on immunoSEQ multiplex PCR, and the TCRdb table lists in-frame clones only, not all of them. The sample shows 150,000 to 200,000 clones, 65% to 90% of them seen only once. Trimming removed 7 bases from V and 4 bases from J, with 13 bases in between. Germline V gives CDR1 SNHLY, CDR2 FYNNEI. The CDR3 runs to 14 residues. This receptor was identified in a man over 45 who had recovered from COVID-19. The sequencing sample was made of PBMCs or T cells enriched from blood (not recorded which). The rearrangement uses TRBV2 and TRBJ1-4; tentative D call: TRBD1 (6 bases). The CDR3 DNA sequence: TGTGCCAGCACCCTGACAGGTTATAATGAAAAACTGTTTTTT. Translated: CASTLTGYNEKLFF.